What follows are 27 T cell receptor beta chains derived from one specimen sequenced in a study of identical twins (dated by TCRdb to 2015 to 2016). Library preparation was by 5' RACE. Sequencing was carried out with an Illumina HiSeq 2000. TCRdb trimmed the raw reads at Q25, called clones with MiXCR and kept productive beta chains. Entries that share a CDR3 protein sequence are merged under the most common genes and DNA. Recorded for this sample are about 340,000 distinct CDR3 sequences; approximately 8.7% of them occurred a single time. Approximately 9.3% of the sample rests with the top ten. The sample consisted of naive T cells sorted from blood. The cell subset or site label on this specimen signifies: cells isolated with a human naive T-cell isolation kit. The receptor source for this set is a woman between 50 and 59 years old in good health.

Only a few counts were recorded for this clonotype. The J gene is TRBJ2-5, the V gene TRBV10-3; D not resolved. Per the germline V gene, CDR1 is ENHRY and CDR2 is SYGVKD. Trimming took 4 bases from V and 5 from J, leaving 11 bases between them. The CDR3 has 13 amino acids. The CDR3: CAISGLPGETQYF. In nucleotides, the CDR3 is TGTGCCATCAGTGGACTGCCCGGGGAGACCCAGTACTTC.

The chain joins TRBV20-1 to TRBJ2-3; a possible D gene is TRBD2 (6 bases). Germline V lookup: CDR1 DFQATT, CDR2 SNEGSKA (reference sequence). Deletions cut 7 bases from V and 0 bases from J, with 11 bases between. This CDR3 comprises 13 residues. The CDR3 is CSGTTISTDTQYF. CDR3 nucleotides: TGCAGTGGGACTACCATTAGCACAGATACGCAGTATTTT.

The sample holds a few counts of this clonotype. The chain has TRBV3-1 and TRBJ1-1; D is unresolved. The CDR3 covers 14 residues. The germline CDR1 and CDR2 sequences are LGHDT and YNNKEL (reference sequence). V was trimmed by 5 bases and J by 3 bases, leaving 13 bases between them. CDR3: CASSSDGADTEAFF. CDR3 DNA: TGTGCCAGCAGCTCAGACGGAGCCGACACTGAAGCTTTCTTT.

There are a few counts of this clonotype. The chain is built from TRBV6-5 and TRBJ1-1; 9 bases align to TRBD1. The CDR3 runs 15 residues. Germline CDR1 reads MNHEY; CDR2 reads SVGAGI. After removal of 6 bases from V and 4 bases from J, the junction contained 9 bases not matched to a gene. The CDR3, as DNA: TGTGCCAGCAGCCACGGGGGACAGGGTTCCACTGAAGCTTTCTTT. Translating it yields CASSHGGQGSTEAFF.

In nucleotides, the CDR3 is TGTGCCAGCAGCCAAGTATCCACCGGGGAGCTGTTTTTT. Translating gives CASSQVSTGELFF. The J gene is TRBJ2-2, the V gene TRBV14; D uncertain. Germline V gene lookup returns CDR1 SGHDN and CDR2 FVKESK. This CDR3 comprises 13 residues. With 1 base removed from V and 4 bases from J, the gap between germline ends came to 4 bases. The variable domain in full, completed from reference TRBV14 and TRBJ2-2, reads EAGVTQFPSHSVIEKGQTVTLRCDPISGHDNLYWYRRVMGKEIKFLLHFVKESKQDESGMPNNRFLAERTGGTYSTLKVQPAELEDSGVYFCASSQVSTGELFFGEGSRLTVL.

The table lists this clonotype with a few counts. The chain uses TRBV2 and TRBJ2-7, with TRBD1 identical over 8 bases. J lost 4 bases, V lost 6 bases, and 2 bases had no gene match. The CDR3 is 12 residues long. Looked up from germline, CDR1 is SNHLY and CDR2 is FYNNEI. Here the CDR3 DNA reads TGTGCCAGCAGGACAGGGGAATACGAGCAGTACTTC. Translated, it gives CASRTGEYEQYF.

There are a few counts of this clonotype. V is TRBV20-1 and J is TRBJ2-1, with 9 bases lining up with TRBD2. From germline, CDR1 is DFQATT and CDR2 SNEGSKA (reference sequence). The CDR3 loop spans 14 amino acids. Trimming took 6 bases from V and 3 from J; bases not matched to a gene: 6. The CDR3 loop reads CSAKTSGYYNEQFF. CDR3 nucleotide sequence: TGCAGTGCGAAGACTAGCGGATACTACAATGAGCAGTTCTTC.

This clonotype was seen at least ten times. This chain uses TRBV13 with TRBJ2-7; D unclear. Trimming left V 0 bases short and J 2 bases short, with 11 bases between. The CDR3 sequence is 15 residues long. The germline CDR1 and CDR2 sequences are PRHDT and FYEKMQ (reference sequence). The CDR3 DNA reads TGTGCCAGCAGCTTAGGGGACGGTGCCACCTACGAGCAGTACTTC. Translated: CASSLGDGATYEQYF.

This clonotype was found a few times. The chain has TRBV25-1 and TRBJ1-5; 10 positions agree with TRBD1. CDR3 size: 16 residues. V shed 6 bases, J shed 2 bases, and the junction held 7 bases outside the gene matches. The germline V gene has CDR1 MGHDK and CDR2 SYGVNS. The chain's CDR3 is CASSDRGLGGNQPQHF. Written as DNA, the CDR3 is TGTGCCAGCAGCGACAGGGGGCTAGGGGGCAATCAGCCCCAGCATTTT.

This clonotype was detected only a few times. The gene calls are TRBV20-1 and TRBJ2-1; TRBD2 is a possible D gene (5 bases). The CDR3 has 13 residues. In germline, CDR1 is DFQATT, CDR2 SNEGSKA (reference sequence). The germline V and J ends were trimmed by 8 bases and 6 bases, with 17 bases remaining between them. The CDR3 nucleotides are TGCAGTATGCGACCGGACTGGCTCAATGAGCAGTTCTTC. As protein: CSMRPDWLNEQFF.

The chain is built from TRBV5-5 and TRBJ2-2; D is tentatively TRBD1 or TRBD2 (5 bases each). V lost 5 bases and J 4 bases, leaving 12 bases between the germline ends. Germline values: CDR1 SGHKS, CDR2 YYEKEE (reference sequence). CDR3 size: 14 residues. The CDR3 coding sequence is TGTGCCAGCAGTTTCCGGGACGTCACCGGGGAGCTGTTTTTT. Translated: CASSFRDVTGELFF.

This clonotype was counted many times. The chain's CDR3 is CASSPPLAGVGTQYF. The CDR3 nucleotides are TGTGCCAGCAGTCCACCCCTAGCGGGGGTCGGGACCCAGTACTTC. This chain connects TRBV6-5 to TRBJ2-5; 10 bases match TRBD2. V shed 5 bases, J shed 7 bases, and the junction held 10 bases outside the gene matches. Germline CDR1 and CDR2: MNHEY and SVGAGI. The CDR3 is 15 residues long.

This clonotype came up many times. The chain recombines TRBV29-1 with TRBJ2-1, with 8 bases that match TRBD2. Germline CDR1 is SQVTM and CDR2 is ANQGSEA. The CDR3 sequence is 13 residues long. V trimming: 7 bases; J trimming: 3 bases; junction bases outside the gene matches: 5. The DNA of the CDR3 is TGCAGCGCCTTAGCGGGACTCTACAATGAGCAGTTCTTC. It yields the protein CSALAGLYNEQFF.

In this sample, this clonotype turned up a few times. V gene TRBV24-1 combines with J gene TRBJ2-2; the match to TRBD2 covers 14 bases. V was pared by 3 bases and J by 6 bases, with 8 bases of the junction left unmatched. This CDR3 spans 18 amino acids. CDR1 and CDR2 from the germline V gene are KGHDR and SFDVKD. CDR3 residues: CATSDSGLAGGGAGELFF. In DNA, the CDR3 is TGTGCCACCAGTGATAGCGGACTAGCGGGAGGAGGGGCCGGGGAGCTGTTTTTT.

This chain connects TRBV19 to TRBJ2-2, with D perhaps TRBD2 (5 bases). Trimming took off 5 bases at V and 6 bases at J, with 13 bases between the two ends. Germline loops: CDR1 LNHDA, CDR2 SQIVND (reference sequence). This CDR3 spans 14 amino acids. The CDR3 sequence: CASSPTRVAGELFF. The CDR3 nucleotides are TGTGCCAGTAGTCCAACTAGGGTGGCCGGGGAGCTGTTTTTT.

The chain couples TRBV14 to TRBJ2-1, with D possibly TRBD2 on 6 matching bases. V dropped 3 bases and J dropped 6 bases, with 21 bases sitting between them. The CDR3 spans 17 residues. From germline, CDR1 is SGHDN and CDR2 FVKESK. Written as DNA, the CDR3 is TGTGCCAGCAGCCATCCCCCTCCAGCGGGTCCATTCAATGAGCAGTTCTTC. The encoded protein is CASSHPPPAGPFNEQFF.

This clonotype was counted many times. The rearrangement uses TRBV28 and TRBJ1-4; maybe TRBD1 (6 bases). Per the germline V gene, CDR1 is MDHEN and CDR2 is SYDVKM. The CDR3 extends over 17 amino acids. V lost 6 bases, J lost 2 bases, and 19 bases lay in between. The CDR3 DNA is TGTGCCAGCAGCCAGCCCCAGGGGTTAAGGACTAATGAAAAACTGTTTTTT. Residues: CASSQPQGLRTNEKLFF. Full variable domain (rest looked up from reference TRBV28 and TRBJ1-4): DVKVTQSSRYLVKRTGEKVFLECVQDMDHENMFWYRQDPGLGLRLIYFSYDVKMKEKGDIPEGYSVSREKKERFSLILESASTNQTSMYLCASSQPQGLRTNEKLFFGSGTQLSVL.

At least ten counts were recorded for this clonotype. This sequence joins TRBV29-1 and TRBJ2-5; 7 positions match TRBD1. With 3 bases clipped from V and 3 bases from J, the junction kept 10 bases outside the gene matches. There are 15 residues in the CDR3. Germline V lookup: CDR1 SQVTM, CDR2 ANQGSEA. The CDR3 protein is CSVDRDSSFEETQYF. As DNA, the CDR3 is TGCAGCGTTGATCGGGACAGCAGCTTCGAAGAGACCCAGTACTTC.

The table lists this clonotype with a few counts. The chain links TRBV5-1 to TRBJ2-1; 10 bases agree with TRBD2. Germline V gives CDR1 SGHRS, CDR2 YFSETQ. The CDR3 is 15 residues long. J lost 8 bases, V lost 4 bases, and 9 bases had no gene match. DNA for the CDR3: TGCGCCAGCAGCAAGCTAGCGGGAGAGGGCGATGAGCAGTTCTTC. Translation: CASSKLAGEGDEQFF.

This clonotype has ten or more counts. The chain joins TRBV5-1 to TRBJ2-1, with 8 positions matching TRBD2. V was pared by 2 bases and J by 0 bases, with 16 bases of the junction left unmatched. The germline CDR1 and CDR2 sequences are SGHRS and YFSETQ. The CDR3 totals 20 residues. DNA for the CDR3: TGCGCCAGCAGCTTCCTTGGGGATAGCGGGATCTTCAGCTCCTACAATGAGCAGTTCTTC. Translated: CASSFLGDSGIFSSYNEQFF.

CDR3 sequence (DNA): TGTGCCAGTAGTATATGGAGTCCGGGACAAGAGACCCAGTACTTC. It codes for CASSIWSPGQETQYF. The chain joins TRBV19 to TRBJ2-5; D might be TRBD2 (5 bases). With 2 bases removed from V and 2 bases from J, the gap between germline ends came to 12 bases. The CDR3 loop spans 15 amino acids. The germline CDR1 and CDR2 sequences are LNHDA and SQIVND (reference sequence). Using reference TRBV19 and TRBJ2-5 for the parts outside the CDR3, the full variable domain is DGGITQSPKYLFRKEGQNVTLSCEQNLNHDAMYWYRQDPGQGLRLIYYSQIVNDFQKGDIAEGYSVSREKKESFPLTVTSAQKNPTAFYLCASSIWSPGQETQYFGPGTRLLVL.

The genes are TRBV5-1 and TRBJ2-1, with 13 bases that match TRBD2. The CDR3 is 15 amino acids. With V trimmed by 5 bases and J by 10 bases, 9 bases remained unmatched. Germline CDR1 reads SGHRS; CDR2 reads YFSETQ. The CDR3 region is CASRLAGGSLGEQFF. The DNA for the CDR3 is TGCGCCAGCAGACTAGCGGGAGGGTCCCTCGGGGAGCAGTTCTTC.

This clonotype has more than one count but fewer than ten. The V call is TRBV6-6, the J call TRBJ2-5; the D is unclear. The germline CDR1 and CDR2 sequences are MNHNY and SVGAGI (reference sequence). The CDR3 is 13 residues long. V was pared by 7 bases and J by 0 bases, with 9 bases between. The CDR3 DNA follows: TGTGCCAGCACCCCGGGTAACCAAGAGACCCAGTACTTC. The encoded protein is CASTPGNQETQYF.

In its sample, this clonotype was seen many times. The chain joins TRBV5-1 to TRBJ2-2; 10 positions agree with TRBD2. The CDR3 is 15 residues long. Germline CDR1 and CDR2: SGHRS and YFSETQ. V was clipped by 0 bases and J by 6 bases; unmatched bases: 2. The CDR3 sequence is CASSLDLAGAGELFF. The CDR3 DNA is TGCGCCAGCAGCTTGGATCTAGCGGGAGCCGGGGAGCTGTTTTTT.

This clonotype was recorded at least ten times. For the CDR3, the DNA is TGCGCCAGCAGCTTTAATTCGGACAGATTCAACACTGAAGCTTTCTTT. Its translation: CASSFNSDRFNTEAFF. The J gene is TRBJ1-1, the V gene TRBV5-1; weak D call: TRBD1 (6 bases). V was cut by 2 bases and J by 2 bases, with 16 bases left in between. The CDR3 runs 16 residues. Germline V gene data show CDR1 as SGHRS and CDR2 as YFSETQ.

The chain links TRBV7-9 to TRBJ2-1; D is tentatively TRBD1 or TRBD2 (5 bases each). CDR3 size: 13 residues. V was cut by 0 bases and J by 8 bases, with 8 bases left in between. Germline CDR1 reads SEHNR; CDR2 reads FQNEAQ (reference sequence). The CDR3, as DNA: TGTGCCAGCAGCTTAGCGGGGGTGGATGAGCAGTTCTTC. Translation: CASSLAGVDEQFF.

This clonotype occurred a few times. CDR3 DNA sequence: TGCGCCAGCAGTTCATGGGACATGAACAATGAGCAGTTCTTC. Translated: CASSSWDMNNEQFF. The gene calls are TRBV10-1 and TRBJ2-1; the D gene is possibly TRBD1 (6 bases). Trimming took 5 bases from V and 5 from J, leaving 13 bases between them. This CDR3 contains 14 residues. Germline loops: CDR1 WNHNN, CDR2 SYGVQD (reference sequence).